This T cell receptor (beta chain) was retrieved from a study of PD-1 blockade in classical Hodgkin lymphoma. Points on this clone: Its antigen is as yet unknown.

Indicated time point: cycle 4 day 1 (C4D1), after 5 to 7 weeks of nivolumab. Every one of the patients relapsed after autologous stem cell transplantation (brentuximab vedotin exposure was variable). Classification of best responses gave complete response, partial response or progressive disease. Sequencing used immunoSEQ multiplex PCR; TCRdb keeps in-frame clones, though not all of them. The data contain around 90,000 clones, around 78% of them singletons. J was trimmed by 3 bases and V by 4 bases; bases with no gene match: 3. This CDR3 is built from 14 residues. Germline CDR1 and CDR2: SGHTA and FQGNSA. Study-wide findings and caveats: Exclusion applied to patients who initiated nivolumab less than 1 year following ASCT. Baseline TCR diversity was reportedly lower in newly diagnosed patients than in healthy donors. It was reported as lower still in relapsed/refractory patients. Partial responders and progressors had significantly lower baseline TCR diversity.

V and J are TRBV7-2 and TRBJ1-3, with 7 nucleotides matching TRBD1. The sequenced sample was peripheral blood mononuclear cells (PBMCs), obtained before the fourth cycle of nivolumab. This TCR derives from a human donor with classical Hodgkin lymphoma. The CDR3 here is CASSWGQFGNTIYF. In DNA form, the CDR3 reads TGTGCCAGCAGCTGGGGACAGTTTGGAAACACCATATATTTT.